These 15 T cell receptor beta chains were sequenced from one sample in a study of cytomegalovirus exposure and HLA in healthy donors. The PCR ran on 60 Vbeta and 13 Jbeta primers. Measured with immunoSEQ multiplex PCR; TCRdb has only the in-frame clones, and not every one. The profile shows about 160,000 clones, 84% of them singletons. The sample was PBMCs. The receptor set was obtained from a boy aged 2 to 10 in good health and CMV-seronegative.

This clone turned up a few times. This sequence joins TRBV18 and TRBJ2-3; 9 bases line up with TRBD1. CDR1 and CDR2 from the germline V gene are KGHSH and LQKENI. This CDR3 is 17 amino acids long. The V gene end was trimmed by 3 bases and the J gene end by 5 bases; junction bases not matched to a gene: 12. CDR3 nucleotides: TGTGCCAGCTCACCGACCCTCCGGGACAGGGTGGTAGATACGCAGTATTTT. Protein: CASSPTLRDRVVDTQYF.

The V call is TRBV2, the J call TRBJ1-5; 7 nucleotides agree with TRBD1. CDR3 length: 15 amino acids. V was pared by 8 bases and J by 0 bases, with 7 bases of the junction left unmatched. CDR1 SNHLY and CDR2 FYNNEI come from the germline V gene. The CDR3 reads CASGGQPHSNQPQHF. CDR3 nucleotide sequence: TGTGCCAGCGGGGGACAGCCTCATAGCAATCAGCCCCAGCATTTT. Together with reference TRBV2 and TRBJ1-5, the CDR3 gives the full variable domain: EPEVTQTPSHQVTQMGQEVILRCVPISNHLYFYWYRQILGQKVEFLVSFYNNEISEKSEIFDDQFSVERPDGSNFTLKIRSTKLEDSAMYFCASGGQPHSNQPQHFGDGTRLSIL.

This rearrangement joins TRBV6-1 to TRBJ2-7; a possible D gene is TRBD2 (6 bases). Deletions cut 0 bases from V and 3 bases from J, with 15 bases between. The CDR3 is 16 amino acids. In germline, CDR1 is MNHNS, CDR2 SASEGT. DNA of the CDR3: TGTGCCAGCAGTGAAGCGCTTATTAGTAGCGGCTACGAGCAGTACTTC. It translates to CASSEALISSGYEQYF.

The V and J genes are TRBV11-2 and TRBJ2-1; 10 nucleotides match TRBD2. Germline assignment: CDR1 SGHAT and CDR2 FQNNGV. V lost 3 bases to trimming and J lost 5 bases; unmatched junction nucleotides: 4. The CDR3 is 15 amino acids. The DNA for the CDR3 is TGTGCCAGCAGCTTCGGACTAGCGGCCAACAATGAGCAGTTCTTC. As protein: CASSFGLAANNEQFF.

This clone was found a few times. The V gene is TRBV5-8, the J gene TRBJ2-2, with TRBD2 identical over 7 bases. Germline V CDR1 and CDR2: SGHTS, YDEGEE. The CDR3 is 17 amino acids. J gave up 0 bases and V 3 bases, and 8 bases lay outside the gene matches. The CDR3 bases are TGTGCCAGCAGCTCGACTAGCTGGGGTCCGAACACCGGGGAGCTGTTTTTT. Its translation: CASSSTSWGPNTGELFF.

The J gene is TRBJ2-1, the V gene TRBV7-6; D remains unclear. CDR3 length: 14 amino acids. Germline assignment: CDR1 SGHVS and CDR2 FNYEAQ. V lost 1 base and J 4 bases, leaving 8 bases between the germline ends. This CDR3 reads CASSLGSEYNEQFF. The CDR3 nucleotides are TGTGCCAGCAGCTTAGGTTCAGAATACAATGAGCAGTTCTTC.

Points on this clone: At the DNA level, this CDR3 is encoded by other sequences in the same sample as well. This chain connects TRBV18 to TRBJ2-1; the D gene is possibly TRBD2 (7 bases). CDR1 is KGHSH and CDR2 is LQKENI in the germline V gene. CDR3 length equals 13 residues. The V end lost 3 bases, the J end lost 7 bases, and 10 bases lay between the germline ends. This CDR3 reads CASSPRGGNEQFF. The DNA of the CDR3 is TGTGCCAGCTCACCGAGGGGGGGAAATGAGCAGTTCTTC. Filled out from reference TRBV18 and TRBJ2-1, the complete variable domain reads NAGVMQNPRHLVRRRGQEARLRCSPMKGHSHVYWYRQLPEEGLKFMVYLQKENIIDESGMPKERFSAEFPKEGPSILRIQQVVRGDSAAYFCASSPRGGNEQFFGPGTRLTVL.

This chain connects TRBV6-5 to TRBJ1-2, with D possibly matching TRBD1 (6 bases). The V end lost 0 bases, the J end lost 8 bases, and 16 bases lay between the germline ends. There are 15 residues in the CDR3. CDR1 and CDR2 (germline): MNHEY, SVGAGI. For the CDR3, the DNA is TGTGCCAGCAGTTACTCGCCGGGGGCGCGGGAGGGCTACACCTTC. This translates into CASSYSPGAREGYTF.

The chain is built from TRBV25-1 and TRBJ2-7; possibly TRBD2 for D (6 bases). V was pared by 4 bases and J by 6 bases, with 13 bases between. The CDR3 extends over 13 amino acids. Germline V gives CDR1 MGHDK, CDR2 SYGVNS. The CDR3, as DNA: TGTGCCAGCAGTGCGCAGGGAGGCGCCGAGCAGTACTTC. Translated: CASSAQGGAEQYF.

The chain links TRBV2 to TRBJ1-1; D unresolved. The CDR3 consists of 16 residues. Trimming took off 0 bases at V and 1 base at J, with 12 bases between the two ends. Germline V CDR1 and CDR2: SNHLY, FYNNEI. The CDR3 DNA sequence: TGTGCCAGCAGTGAAGCAAGGCAGGCGGGGAACACTGAAGCTTTCTTT. Translated: CASSEARQAGNTEAFF.

V gene TRBV28 combines with J gene TRBJ1-4; tentative D call: TRBD1 (5 bases). The CDR3 is 12 residues long. Trimming stripped 8 bases from V and 8 bases from J, with 12 bases between. The germline gives CDR1 MDHEN, CDR2 SYDVKM. The CDR3 DNA follows: TGTGCCAGCGGGGGGGAAAACGAAAAACTGTTTTTT. Translation: CASGGENEKLFF.

This clone was observed once. CDR3 amino acids: CASSLLAGGNSYNEQFF. As DNA, the CDR3 is TGTGCCAGCAGCCTACTAGCGGGAGGGAACTCCTACAATGAGCAGTTCTTC. The gene calls are TRBV7-8 and TRBJ2-1, with 13 bases identical to TRBD2. Trimming cost V 5 bases and J 0 bases; bases outside gene matches: 4. Germline loops: CDR1 SGHVS, CDR2 FQNEAQ. CDR3 size: 17 residues.

The gene calls are TRBV7-3 and TRBJ2-3; 9 bases fit TRBD2. After removal of 2 bases from V and 3 bases from J, the junction contained 12 bases not matched to a gene. The CDR3 length is 18 residues. CDR1 SGHTA and CDR2 FQGTGA come from the germline V gene. As DNA, the CDR3 is TGTGCCAGCAGCTTACCCCGAGGTAGCGGGAGAGGGACAGATACGCAGTATTTT. Its translation is CASSLPRGSGRGTDTQYF.

V usage is TRBV5-1 and J usage is TRBJ1-4; TRBD1 matches 9 bases. The CDR3 runs to 18 residues. V dropped 0 bases and J dropped 0; count of bases not matched to a gene: 6. The V gene's germline CDR1 is SGHRS and CDR2 YFSETQ. CDR3 nucleotides: TGCGCCAGCAGCTTGGGGGACAGGGTCCCCTCAACTAATGAAAAACTGTTTTTT. Translation: CASSLGDRVPSTNEKLFF.

This rearrangement joins TRBV1 to TRBJ2-6; the D segment call TRBD1 is taken from the table without a DNA check. TRBV1 is labeled a pseudogene. The CDR3 has 18 residues. CDR3 nucleotides: TGCACCAGCAGCCTACCCGGGACAGGGACATCTGGGGCCAACGTCCTGACTTTC. Its translation is CTSSLPGTGTSGANVLTF.